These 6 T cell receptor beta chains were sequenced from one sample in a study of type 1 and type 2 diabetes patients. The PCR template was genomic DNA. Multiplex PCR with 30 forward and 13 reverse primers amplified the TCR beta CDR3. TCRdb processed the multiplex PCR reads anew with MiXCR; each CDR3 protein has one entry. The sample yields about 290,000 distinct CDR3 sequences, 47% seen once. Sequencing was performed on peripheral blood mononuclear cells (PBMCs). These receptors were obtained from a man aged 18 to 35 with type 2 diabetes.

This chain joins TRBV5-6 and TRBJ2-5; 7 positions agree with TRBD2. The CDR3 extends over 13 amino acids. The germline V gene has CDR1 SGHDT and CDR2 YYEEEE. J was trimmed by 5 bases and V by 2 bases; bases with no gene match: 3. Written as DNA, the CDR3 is TGTGCCAGCAGCTTTTGGGGGGGTGAGACCCAGTACTTC. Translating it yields CASSFWGGETQYF. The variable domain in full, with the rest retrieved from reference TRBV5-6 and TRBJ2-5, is DAGVTQSPTHLIKTRGQQVTLRCSPKSGHDTVSWYQQALGQGPQFIFQYYEEEERQRGNFPDRFSGHQFPNYSSELNVNALLLGDSALYLCASSFWGGETQYFGPGTRLLVL.

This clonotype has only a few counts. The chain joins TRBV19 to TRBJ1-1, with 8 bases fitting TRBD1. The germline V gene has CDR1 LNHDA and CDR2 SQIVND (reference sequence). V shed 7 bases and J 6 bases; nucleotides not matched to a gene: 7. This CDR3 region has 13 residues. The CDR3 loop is CASMPGGISEAFF. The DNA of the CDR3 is TGTGCCAGTATGCCAGGGGGCATCTCTGAAGCTTTCTTT.

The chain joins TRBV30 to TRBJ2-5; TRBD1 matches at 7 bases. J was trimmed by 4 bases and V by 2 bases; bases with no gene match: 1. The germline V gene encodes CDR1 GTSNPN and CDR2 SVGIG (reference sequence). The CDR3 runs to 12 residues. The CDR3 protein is CAWSTGAETQYF. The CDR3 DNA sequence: TGTGCCTGGAGTACAGGGGCAGAGACCCAGTACTTC.

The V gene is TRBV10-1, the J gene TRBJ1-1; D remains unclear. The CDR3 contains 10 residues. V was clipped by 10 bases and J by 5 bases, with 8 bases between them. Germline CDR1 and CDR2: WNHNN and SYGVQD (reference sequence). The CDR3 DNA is TGCGCCAACCGGGGAACTGAAGCTTTCTTT. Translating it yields CANRGTEAFF.

The CDR3 region is CASTIQLLGYGYTF. CDR3 sequence (DNA): TGTGCCAGCACCATACAGCTGCTTGGCTATGGCTACACCTTC. This chain connects TRBV12-3 or TRBV12-4 to TRBJ1-2; D is ambiguous. V was clipped by 7 bases and J by 4 bases, with 16 bases between them. The length of the CDR3 is 14 residues.

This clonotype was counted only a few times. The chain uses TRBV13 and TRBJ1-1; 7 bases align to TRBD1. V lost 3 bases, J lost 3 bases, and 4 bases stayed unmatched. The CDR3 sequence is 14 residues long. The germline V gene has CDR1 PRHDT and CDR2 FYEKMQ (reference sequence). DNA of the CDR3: TGTGCCAGCAGCTTCCTACAGGGGTACACTGAAGCTTTCTTT. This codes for CASSFLQGYTEAFF.